This T cell receptor (beta chain) was sequenced in a study of beta chain features in type 1 diabetes. Findings of the study overall: Type 1 diabetes patients had TCRB CDR3s that were shorter (moderately but significantly so) in all four CD4+ subsets.

V was trimmed by 5 bases and J by 0 bases, leaving 5 bases between them. Looked up from germline, CDR1 is SQVTM and CDR2 is ANQGSEA. The CDR3 covers 13 residues. This clone occurred a few times. The antigen is not known. This sample includes further DNA sequences coding for the same CDR3. Reverse transcription of all isolated RNA meant that expressed TCRB transcripts were sequenced. The method was immunoSEQ multiplex PCR; TCRdb's version includes in-frame clones alone and lacks a portion of them. The sample holds hundreds of thousands of clones, roughly 13% seen once. The rearrangement links TRBV29-1 to TRBJ2-6, with no clear D. The specimen was naive CD4+ T cells from blood. This TCR was recovered from a man aged 18 to 30 with type 1 diabetes. CDR3 residues: CSVSGSGANVLTF. The CDR3 nucleotides read TGCAGCGTTTCCGGCTCTGGGGCCAACGTCCTGACTTTC.